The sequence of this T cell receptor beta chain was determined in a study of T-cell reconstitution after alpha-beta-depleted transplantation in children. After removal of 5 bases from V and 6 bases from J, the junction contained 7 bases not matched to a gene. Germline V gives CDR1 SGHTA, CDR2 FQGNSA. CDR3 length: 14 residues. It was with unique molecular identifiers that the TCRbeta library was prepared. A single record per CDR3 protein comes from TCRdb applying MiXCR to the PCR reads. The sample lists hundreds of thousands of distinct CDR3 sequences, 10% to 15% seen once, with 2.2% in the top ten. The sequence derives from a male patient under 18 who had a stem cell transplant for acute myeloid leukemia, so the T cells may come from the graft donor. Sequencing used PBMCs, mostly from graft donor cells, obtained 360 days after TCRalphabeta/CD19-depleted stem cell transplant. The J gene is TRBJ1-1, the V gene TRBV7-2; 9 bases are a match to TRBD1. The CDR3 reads CASSLDRGPAEAFF. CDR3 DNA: TGTGCCAGCAGCCTGGACAGGGGTCCGGCTGAAGCTTTCTTT.